This T cell receptor (beta chain) was sequenced for a study of blood T cells in healthy people across ages. This clonotype has a handful of counts. Its antigen remains unknown. Findings and caveats of the study: Older individuals had lower TCR beta diversity per million T cells (the decline was roughly linear). Both higher diversity and more naive CD4+ cells marked long-lived donors when set against aged donors.

V gave up 1 base and J gave up 6 bases, with 6 bases separating them. Germline CDR1 reads SGHTA; CDR2 reads FQGNSA. This CDR3 contains 12 residues. A J-beta primer mix and a sample-barcoded 5' primer were used in a second PCR of roughly 6 to 11 cycles. One entry per CDR3 protein, called by TCRdb with MiXCR from the 5' RACE reads. The sample carries about 900,000 distinct CDR3 sequences, about 48% recorded once. Extractions gave at least 5 micrograms of total RNA per sample. J is TRBJ2-5 and V is TRBV7-2, with D unresolved. This TCR was sampled from a man under 40 in good health. Sequenced: blood. CDR3 DNA sequence: TGTGCCAGCAGCTTAGAGGTTAAGACCCAGTACTTC. It encodes CASSLEVKTQYF.